The clone carrying this TCR beta chain was counted ten times or more. This record belongs to a study of T cells in Graves' hyperthyroidism and ophthalmopathy. The investigators amplified TCR beta CDR3 regions from RNA transcripts. During a first-round RT-PCR of the TCR CDR3, the HTBI primer set was used. TCRdb ran MiXCR on the multiplex PCR reads and lists one entry per CDR3 protein. Of 600,000 to 650,000 distinct CDR3 sequences in the sample, under 25% were seen once. The CDR3 totals 18 residues. Looked up from germline, CDR1 is SNHLY and CDR2 is FYNNEI. The germline V and J ends were trimmed by 2 bases and 1 base, with 15 bases remaining between them. Under 3 months was the duration of disease in ophthalmopathy patients, who also had a Clinical Activity Score of at least 3 and a NOSPECS grade of at least 4.

The clonotype originates from a man aged 25 to 40 with Graves' ophthalmopathy. Sequencing input: blood. This chain uses TRBV2 with TRBJ1-6, with D unresolved. This chain's CDR3 is CASSEFGLGISYNSPLHF. The DNA for the CDR3 is TGTGCCAGCAGTGAATTTGGTTTGGGGATTTCCTATAATTCACCCCTCCACTTT.